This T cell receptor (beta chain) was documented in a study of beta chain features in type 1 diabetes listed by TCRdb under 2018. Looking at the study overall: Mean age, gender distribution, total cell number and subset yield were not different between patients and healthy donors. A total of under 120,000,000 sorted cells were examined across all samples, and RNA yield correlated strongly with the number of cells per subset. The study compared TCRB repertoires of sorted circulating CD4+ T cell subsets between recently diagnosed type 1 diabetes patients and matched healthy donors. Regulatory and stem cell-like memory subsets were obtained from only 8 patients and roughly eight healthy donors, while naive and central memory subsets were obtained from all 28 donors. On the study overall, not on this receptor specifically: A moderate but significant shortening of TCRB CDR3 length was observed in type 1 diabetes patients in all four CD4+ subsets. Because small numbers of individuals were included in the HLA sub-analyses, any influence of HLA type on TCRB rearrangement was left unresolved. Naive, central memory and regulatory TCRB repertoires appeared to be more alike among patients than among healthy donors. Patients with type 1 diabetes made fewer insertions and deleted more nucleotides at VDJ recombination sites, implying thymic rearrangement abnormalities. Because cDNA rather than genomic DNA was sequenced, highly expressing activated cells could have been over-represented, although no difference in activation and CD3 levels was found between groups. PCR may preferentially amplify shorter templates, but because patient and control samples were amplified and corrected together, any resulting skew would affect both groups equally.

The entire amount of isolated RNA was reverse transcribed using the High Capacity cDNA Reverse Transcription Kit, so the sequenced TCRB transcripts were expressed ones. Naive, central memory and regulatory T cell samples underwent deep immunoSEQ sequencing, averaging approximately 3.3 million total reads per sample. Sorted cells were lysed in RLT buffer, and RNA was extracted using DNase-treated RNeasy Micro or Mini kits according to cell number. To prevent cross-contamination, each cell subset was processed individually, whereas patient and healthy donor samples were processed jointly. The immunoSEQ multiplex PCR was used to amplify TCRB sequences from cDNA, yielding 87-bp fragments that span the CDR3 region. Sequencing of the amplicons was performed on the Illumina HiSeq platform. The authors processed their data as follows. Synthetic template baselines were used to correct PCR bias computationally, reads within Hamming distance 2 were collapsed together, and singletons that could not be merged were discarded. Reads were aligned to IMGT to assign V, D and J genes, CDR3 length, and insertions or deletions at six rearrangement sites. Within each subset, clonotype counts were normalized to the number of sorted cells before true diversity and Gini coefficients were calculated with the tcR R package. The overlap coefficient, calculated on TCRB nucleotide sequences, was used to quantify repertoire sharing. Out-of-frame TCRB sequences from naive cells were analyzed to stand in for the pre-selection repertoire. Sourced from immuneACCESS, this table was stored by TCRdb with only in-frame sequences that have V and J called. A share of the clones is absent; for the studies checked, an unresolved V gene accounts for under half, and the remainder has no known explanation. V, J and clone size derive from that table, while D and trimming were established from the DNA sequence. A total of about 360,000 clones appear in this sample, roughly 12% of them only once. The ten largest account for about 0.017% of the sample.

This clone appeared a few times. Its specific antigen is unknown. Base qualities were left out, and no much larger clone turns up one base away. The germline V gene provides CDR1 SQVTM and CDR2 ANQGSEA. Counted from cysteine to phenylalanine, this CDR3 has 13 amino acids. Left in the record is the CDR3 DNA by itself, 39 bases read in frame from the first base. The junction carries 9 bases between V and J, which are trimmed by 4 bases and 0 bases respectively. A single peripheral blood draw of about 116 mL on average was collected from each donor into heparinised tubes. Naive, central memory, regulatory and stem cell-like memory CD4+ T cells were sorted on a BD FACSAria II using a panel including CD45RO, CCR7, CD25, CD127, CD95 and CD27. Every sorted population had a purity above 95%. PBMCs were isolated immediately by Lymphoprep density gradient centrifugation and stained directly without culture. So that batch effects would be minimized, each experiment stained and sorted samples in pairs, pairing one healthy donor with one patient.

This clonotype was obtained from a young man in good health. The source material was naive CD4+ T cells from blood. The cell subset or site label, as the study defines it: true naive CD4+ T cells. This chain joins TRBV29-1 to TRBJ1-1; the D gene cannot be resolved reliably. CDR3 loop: CSVGGLMNTEAFF. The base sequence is TGCAGCGTTGGCGGACTCATGAACACTGAAGCTTTCTTT.